This T cell receptor (beta chain) is drawn from a study of T cells of healthy individuals. This clonotype came up a few times. The CDR3 covers 16 residues. Trimming removed 1 base from V and 4 bases from J; junction bases left unmatched: 9. Germline V gene sequence: CDR1 DFQATT, CDR2 SNEGSKA (reference sequence). One entry per CDR3 protein results from TCRdb running MiXCR on the 5' RACE reads. The sample yields 75,000 to 95,000 distinct CDR3 sequences, 5% seen once. This clonotype was sampled from a female donor in good health. The genes are TRBV20-1 and TRBJ2-7, with TRBD2 identical over 11 bases. CDR3 sequence reads: CSARGSLAGGAYEQYF. The DNA for the CDR3 is TGCAGTGCTAGAGGGTCCCTAGCGGGAGGAGCGTACGAGCAGTACTTC.